This passage covers 22 T cell receptor beta chains from one sample sequenced in a study of T-cell reconstitution after alpha-beta-depleted transplantation in children. Construction of the TCRbeta library involved unique molecular identifiers. MiXCR, applied by TCRdb to the PCR reads, yields one record per CDR3 protein. Of about 980,000 distinct CDR3 sequences in the sample, around 30% were seen once. Sequencing used PBMCs, mostly from graft donor cells, obtained 360 days after TCRalphabeta/CD19-depleted stem cell transplant. These receptors originate from a boy under three years old who had a stem cell transplant for SCID, so the T cells may come from the graft donor.

This clonotype has just a few counts. The V call is TRBV20-1, the J call TRBJ1-5; 7 nucleotides line up with TRBD1. The CDR3 loop spans 13 amino acids. Germline CDR1 and CDR2: DFQATT and SNEGSKA (reference sequence). Trimming cost V 8 bases and J 5 bases; bases outside gene matches: 9. The CDR3 reads CSTEGAVDQPQHF. In nucleotides, the CDR3 is TGCAGTACCGAGGGGGCTGTTGATCAGCCCCAGCATTTT.

The J gene is TRBJ2-4, the V gene TRBV7-9, with TRBD2 as a possible D gene (5 bases). The V gene's germline CDR1 is SEHNR and CDR2 FQNEAQ (reference sequence). Trimming shortened V by 1 base and J by 2 bases, and 9 bases separated the two germline ends. The CDR3 contains 15 residues. Here the CDR3 DNA reads TGTGCCAGCAGCTTAGGAGAGGGAACCAAAAACATTCAGTACTTC. Translated, it gives CASSLGEGTKNIQYF.

The CDR3 is CASSYQIKTSGALWEQYF. CDR3 in DNA: TGTGCCAGCAGTTACCAGATAAAGACTAGCGGGGCCTTGTGGGAGCAGTACTTC. V and J are TRBV6-2 or TRBV6-3 and TRBJ2-7; 11 nucleotides match TRBD2. V gave up 2 bases and J gave up 7 bases; unmatched junction bases: 16. CDR1 is MNHEY and CDR2 is SVGEGT in the germline V gene. The CDR3 loop spans 18 amino acids.

The chain is built from TRBV2 and TRBJ2-2, with TRBD1 matching over 7 bases. V trimming: 3 bases; J trimming: 5 bases; junction bases outside the gene matches: 9. Germline V gene lookup returns CDR1 SNHLY and CDR2 FYNNEI. The CDR3 runs 16 residues. The CDR3 DNA is TGTGCCAGCAGTGACCGACGCTCCAGGGGGACCGGGGAGCTGTTTTTT. Translated, it gives CASSDRRSRGTGELFF.

The V gene is TRBV20-1, the J gene TRBJ1-2, with D perhaps matching TRBD1 (5 bases). This CDR3 has 13 amino acids. Between the trimmed V and J ends, which lost 3 bases and 4 bases, there was a span of 12 bases. CDR1 is DFQATT and CDR2 is SNEGSKA in the germline V gene (reference sequence). CDR3 amino acids: CSASFRGTYGYTF. In nucleotides, the CDR3 is TGCAGTGCTAGTTTTCGGGGCACCTATGGCTACACCTTC.

This chain links TRBV9 with TRBJ2-3, with TRBD2 as a possible D gene (5 bases). Germline CDR1 SGDLS, CDR2 YYNGEE. The CDR3 is made up of 17 amino acids. V was clipped by 1 base and J by 0 bases, with 15 bases between them. The CDR3, as DNA: TGTGCCAGCAGCGTACGGGCAAGCGGCTCAAGCACAGATACGCAGTATTTT. Translation gives CASSVRASGSSTDTQYF.

In this sample, this clonotype turned up many times. The chain carries TRBV4-3 and TRBJ1-1; D is uncertain. Germline CDR1 and CDR2: LGHNA and YSLEER. With 0 bases removed from V and 6 bases from J, the gap between germline ends came to 11 bases. The CDR3 extends over 14 amino acids. The CDR3 here is CASSQDPLFPEAFF. CDR3 in DNA: TGCGCCAGCAGCCAAGACCCTCTCTTCCCTGAAGCTTTCTTT.

This chain connects TRBV20-1 to TRBJ1-5; 7 positions agree with TRBD1. J lost 1 base, V lost 5 bases, and 5 bases had no gene match. The CDR3 spans 14 residues. CDR1 and CDR2 (germline): DFQATT, SNEGSKA (reference sequence). The CDR3 reads CSAPGGRSNQPQHF. CDR3 DNA sequence: TGCAGTGCTCCAGGGGGTAGGAGCAATCAGCCCCAGCATTTT.

Only a few counts were recorded for this clonotype. V usage is TRBV28 and J usage is TRBJ2-2; the D is unclear. Germline values: CDR1 MDHEN, CDR2 SYDVKM. This CDR3 contains 14 residues. V lost 5 bases, J lost 3 bases, and 10 bases lay in between. CDR3: CASSQTPDTGELFF. The DNA of the CDR3 is TGTGCCAGCAGTCAGACTCCCGACACCGGGGAGCTGTTTTTT.

The chain couples TRBV5-5 to TRBJ2-1, with 7 bases that match TRBD2. The CDR3 contains 14 residues. Trimming cost V 4 bases and J 7 bases; bases outside gene matches: 8. Germline V lookup: CDR1 SGHKS, CDR2 YYEKEE (reference sequence). The CDR3 nucleotides read TGTGCCAGCAGCGCAGCGGGACGTCAGAATGAGCAGTTCTTC. Translated: CASSAAGRQNEQFF.

This chain connects TRBV5-6 to TRBJ2-1; D remains ambiguous. The CDR3 spans 16 residues. Trimming shortened V by 3 bases and J by 4 bases, and 17 bases separated the two germline ends. The V gene's germline CDR1 is SGHDT and CDR2 YYEEEE. This CDR3 reads CASSYPPSTPYNEQFF. In nucleotides, the CDR3 is TGTGCCAGCAGCTACCCTCCTTCGACGCCATACAATGAGCAGTTCTTC.

This chain links TRBV10-2 with TRBJ2-3; 14 bases are a match to TRBD2. This CDR3 comprises 12 residues. Germline V gene data show CDR1 as WSHSY and CDR2 as SAAADI. V shed 7 bases, J shed 13 bases, and the junction held 4 bases outside the gene matches. CDR3 loop: CASTGLAGEEYF. DNA for the CDR3: TGCGCCAGCACGGGACTAGCGGGGGAGGAGTATTTT.

The chain employs TRBV6-1 and TRBJ2-3, with 13 bases matching TRBD2. CDR3 size: 18 residues. The germline V gene has CDR1 MNHNS and CDR2 SASEGT. Trimming at V came to 6 bases and at J to 4 bases, leaving 13 bases not matched to a gene. The CDR3, as DNA: TGTGCCAGCAGCCGAGACGCCGGGACTAGCGGGGTTGCAGATACGCAGTATTTT. This sequence encodes CASSRDAGTSGVADTQYF.

A few counts support this clonotype. The rearrangement links TRBV2 to TRBJ2-2; 7 bases map to TRBD1. V lost 5 bases to trimming and J lost 4 bases; unmatched junction nucleotides: 4. Germline loops: CDR1 SNHLY, CDR2 FYNNEI. The CDR3 runs 14 residues. The CDR3 is CASSKGGGTGELFF. The CDR3 DNA reads as TGTGCCAGCAGTAAAGGGGGCGGCACCGGGGAGCTGTTTTTT.

There are a few counts of this clonotype. The rearrangement links TRBV6-1 to TRBJ2-7, with 10 bases matching TRBD1. Losses at the gene ends were 5 bases for V and 3 bases for J; bases not matched to a gene: 7. CDR3 size: 15 residues. Germline CDR1 reads MNHNS; CDR2 reads SASEGT. For the CDR3, the DNA is TGTGCCAGCAGTCCGGCGACAGGGGGCTTCTACGAGCAGTACTTC. Translation gives CASSPATGGFYEQYF.

This rearrangement joins TRBV9 to TRBJ1-3, with TRBD1 matching over 7 bases. This CDR3 has 17 residues. Germline CDR1 and CDR2: SGDLS and YYNGEE. V dropped 0 bases and J dropped 0; count of bases not matched to a gene: 6. Here the CDR3 DNA reads TGTGCCAGCAGCGTAGGACAGGGACCCAGCTCTGGAAACACCATATATTTT. Amino acids: CASSVGQGPSSGNTIYF.

This clonotype showed up just a few times. V gene TRBV3-1 combines with J gene TRBJ2-7; D could derive from TRBD1 or TRBD2 (5 bases each). V lost 4 bases and J 12 bases, leaving 19 bases between the germline ends. Germline CDR1 LGHDT, CDR2 YNNKEL (reference sequence). The CDR3 contains 13 residues. In DNA form, the CDR3 reads TGTGCCAGCAGCCCGGGGACCTTACCGAGCCCGTACTTC. This sequence encodes CASSPGTLPSPYF.

The chain recombines TRBV5-1 with TRBJ2-1, with TRBD2 matching over 10 bases. The V and J ends lost 7 bases and 6 bases, in that order; junction bases with no gene match: 10. In germline, CDR1 is SGHRS, CDR2 YFSETQ. The CDR3 runs 15 residues. CDR3 DNA: TGCGCCAGCCACCCTCTAGCGGGGGCCTTCAATGAGCAGTTCTTC. This codes for CASHPLAGAFNEQFF.

The chain has TRBV12-3 or TRBV12-4 and TRBJ2-5; D is uncertain. CDR3 length equals 15 residues. V dropped 3 bases and J dropped 5 bases, with 16 bases sitting between them. The CDR3 DNA follows: TGTGCCAGCAGTTTTCGGACCCCTCCAATGGAGACCCAGTACTTC. Encoded protein: CASSFRTPPMETQYF.

V and J are TRBV20-1 and TRBJ2-2, with 8 bases matching TRBD2. Germline CDR1 reads DFQATT; CDR2 reads SNEGSKA (reference sequence). The CDR3 totals 12 residues. The J segment lost 7 bases and the V segment lost 7 bases, leaving 5 bases of the junction unmatched. CDR3 in amino acids: CSVRGGHGELFF. In DNA form, the CDR3 reads TGCAGTGTTCGGGGGGGCCACGGGGAGCTGTTTTTT.

The chain links TRBV20-1 to TRBJ2-1; the match to TRBD2 covers 10 bases. The CDR3 spans 13 residues. V trimming: 5 bases; J trimming: 8 bases; junction bases outside the gene matches: 6. The germline V gene encodes CDR1 DFQATT and CDR2 SNEGSKA (reference sequence). This CDR3 is CSAPSGGAYEQFF. The CDR3 DNA sequence: TGCAGTGCTCCCAGCGGGGGGGCCTATGAGCAGTTCTTC.

V gene TRBV12-3 or TRBV12-4 combines with J gene TRBJ2-7; D not certain. The CDR3 totals 12 residues. With 3 bases removed from V and 6 bases from J, the gap between germline ends came to 9 bases. CDR3 amino acids: CASSLARSEQYF. CDR3 DNA sequence: TGTGCCAGCAGTTTGGCACGAAGCGAGCAGTACTTC.